Reported below is one TCR beta chain. What it binds is not known. This sample is drawn from a study of Tregs in tolerant kidney transplant recipients. Regarding the study as a whole: Biological reproducibility was not directly addressed in this study. Tregs expanded with activated donor B cells seemed most donor-specific.

Thawed PBMCs were FACS-sorted into unstimulated CD4+CD25+CD127- regulatory T cells, CD4+CD25- non-regulatory cells, CD4 and CD8 cells. The CDR3 loop spans 14 amino acids. Germline loops: CDR1 MNHEY, CDR2 SVGAGI. The V end was cut by 7 bases, the J end by 0 bases, with 13 bases between. Generated by immunoSEQ multiplex PCR, the TCRdb table keeps only in-frame clones and is missing some. This table holds fewer than 150,000 clones, approximately 90% found once. The TCR was taken from a human donor in good health. Sequencing used CD4+ T cells from blood. The gene calls are TRBV6-5 and TRBJ2-7; no firm D call. CDR3 amino acids: CASILTVGSYEQYF. CDR3 bases: TGTGCCAGCATCCTGACGGTCGGCTCCTACGAGCAGTACTTC.